Below are 20 T cell receptor beta chains sequenced from a single sample in a study of spatial heterogeneity in lung cancer. TCRdb analysed the 5' RACE reads with MiXCR anew, one entry per CDR3 protein. The sample includes 40,000 to 55,000 distinct CDR3 sequences, roughly 13% of them seen just once. Described time point: sample taken at primary tumor resection. Whole RNA was taken from tumor, nontumor lung or frozen PBMC; it was then sequenced unsorted. Here the sequenced sample was PBMCs, taken at surgery. These receptors came from a male donor with early-stage non-small cell lung cancer.

This clonotype was seen a few times. The genes are TRBV2 and TRBJ1-1; no clear D gene. The CDR3 spans 14 residues. From germline, CDR1 is SNHLY and CDR2 FYNNEI. V lost 7 bases and J 4 bases, leaving 16 bases between the germline ends. CDR3 protein: CASTLEGRGTEAFF. CDR3 bases: TGTGCCAGCACTTTGGAGGGTCGGGGCACTGAAGCTTTCTTT.

This clonotype was detected ten times or more. This chain joins TRBV7-9 and TRBJ1-1; the match to TRBD1 covers 7 bases. The CDR3 consists of 13 residues. CDR1 and CDR2 (germline): SEHNR, FQNEAQ (reference sequence). The V and J ends lost 5 bases and 5 bases, in that order; junction bases with no gene match: 5. CDR3: CASSVTGLTEAFF. DNA for the CDR3: TGTGCCAGCAGCGTGACAGGGTTAACTGAAGCTTTCTTT.

This clonotype showed up many times. The chain joins TRBV20-1 to TRBJ2-5; tentatively, D is TRBD2 (5 bases). CDR1 and CDR2 from the germline V gene are DFQATT and SNEGSKA (reference sequence). The length of the CDR3 is 15 residues. V lost 6 bases, J lost 1 base, and 18 bases lay in between. CDR3 residues: CSARTVGETQETQYF. CDR3 nucleotide sequence: TGCAGTGCAAGGACGGTCGGGGAAACCCAAGAGACCCAGTACTTC.

About this clonotype itself: The CDR3 carries no conserved terminal phenylalanine or tryptophan, so it likely arises from a read error. The DNA is left out, because the CDR3 cannot be placed on it with certainty; the CDR3 is given as TCRdb lists it. The rearrangement uses TRBV4-1 and TRBJ1-2; the table assigns TRBD1, which was not confirmed against the DNA. Inclusive of both ends, the CDR3 amounts to 9 amino acids. Germline-derived CDR1 and CDR2 are MGHRA and YSYEKL. CDR3 sequence reads: CASSPPGLR.

The CDR3 region has the DNA TGCGCCAGCAGTGAGCCAGGGAACGACGAGCAGTACTTC. Residues: CASSEPGNDEQYF. The chain joins TRBV10-1 to TRBJ2-7; a possible D gene is TRBD1 (5 bases). The V gene's germline CDR1 is WNHNN and CDR2 SYGVQD (reference sequence). This CDR3 contains 13 residues. Trimming removed 2 bases from V and 5 bases from J, with 10 bases in between.

This clonotype showed up many times. The chain uses TRBV4-1 and TRBJ1-2; D gene uncertain. Germline V gene sequence: CDR1 MGHRA, CDR2 YSYEKL. The CDR3 length is 16 residues. The V end lost 3 bases, the J end lost 5 bases, and 19 bases lay between the germline ends. CDR3 sequence: CASSQSPGPALYGYTF. The CDR3 DNA is TGCGCCAGCAGCCAGTCACCGGGTCCCGCCCTTTATGGCTACACCTTC.

This clonotype was observed many times. The rearrangement uses TRBV28 and TRBJ2-1; 9 bases agree with TRBD1. The CDR3 length is 14 residues. CDR1 is MDHEN, CDR2 SYDVKM, per germline. The V gene end was trimmed by 8 bases and the J gene end by 0 bases; junction bases not matched to a gene: 2. The DNA for the CDR3 is TGTGCCAGCTTGGACAGGGGCTCCTACAATGAGCAGTTCTTC. Protein product: CASLDRGSYNEQFF.

This rearrangement joins TRBV29-1 to TRBJ2-7; D unresolved. Germline assignment: CDR1 SQVTM and CDR2 ANQGSEA. V was clipped by 5 bases and J by 0 bases, with 14 bases between them. The CDR3 is 14 residues long. The CDR3 DNA reads TGCAGCGTTTGCCCGGACGGGCTCTCCTACGAGCAGTACTTC. This encodes CSVCPDGLSYEQYF.

This clonotype was seen repeatedly, ten times or more. The chain couples TRBV25-1 to TRBJ2-3; no clear D. There are 13 residues in the CDR3. The V end was cut by 1 base, the J end by 6 bases, with 8 bases between. CDR1 and CDR2 from the germline V gene are MGHDK and SYGVNS. CDR3: CASSEWARDTQYF. The CDR3 bases are TGTGCCAGCAGTGAATGGGCCCGGGATACGCAGTATTTT.

This clonotype was seen repeatedly, ten times or more. The chain uses TRBV7-2 and TRBJ2-4; possible D gene TRBD2, 6 bases. V lost 0 bases to trimming and J lost 9 bases, with 27 bases between them. CDR1 is SGHTA, CDR2 FQGNSA, per germline. The CDR3 runs 19 residues. The chain's CDR3 is CASSLARFRDSLDDSIQYF. DNA for the CDR3: TGTGCCAGCAGCTTAGCTCGCTTCAGGGACTCCTTAGACGACAGCATTCAGTACTTC.

This clonotype was seen repeatedly, ten times or more. The chain has TRBV6-4 and TRBJ2-3; TRBD2 is a possible D gene (5 bases). The CDR3 runs to 14 residues. Trimming stripped 6 bases from V and 4 bases from J, with 14 bases between. Germline V lookup: CDR1 MRHNA, CDR2 SNTAGT. The CDR3 loop reads CASRLDRGSDTQYF. The CDR3 DNA sequence: TGTGCCAGCAGATTGGACCGAGGGTCAGATACGCAGTATTTT.

The table lists this clonotype with a few counts. The genes are TRBV28 and TRBJ1-5; maybe TRBD1 (5 bases). The CDR3 is made up of 13 amino acids. CDR1 and CDR2 from the germline V gene are MDHEN and SYDVKM. V lost 2 bases, J lost 10 bases, and 12 bases lay in between. This CDR3 is CASSLGRDGPQHF. For the CDR3, the DNA is TGTGCCAGCAGTTTAGGGAGGGACGGACCCCAGCATTTT.

J is TRBJ1-5 and V is TRBV5-6; D uncertain. V was clipped by 1 base and J by 3 bases, with 5 bases between them. Germline V gives CDR1 SGHDT, CDR2 YYEEEE. The CDR3 loop spans 13 amino acids. The CDR3 DNA reads TGTGCCAGCAGCTTGTTAGACAATCAGCCCCAGCATTTT. This gives the protein CASSLLDNQPQHF. Drawing the rest from reference TRBV5-6 and TRBJ1-5, the complete variable domain is DAGVTQSPTHLIKTRGQQVTLRCSPKSGHDTVSWYQQALGQGPQFIFQYYEEEERQRGNFPDRFSGHQFPNYSSELNVNALLLGDSALYLCASSLLDNQPQHFGDGTRLSIL.

In this sample, this clonotype turned up a few times. The gene calls are TRBV3-1 and TRBJ2-5; no clear D. The CDR3 extends over 14 amino acids. Trimming removed 5 bases at V and 2 bases at J, with 12 bases between. Germline CDR1 reads LGHDT; CDR2 reads YNNKEL (reference sequence). CDR3 sequence reads: CASSFHGPQETQYF. CDR3 sequence (DNA): TGTGCCAGCAGCTTTCATGGGCCTCAAGAGACCCAGTACTTC.

In its sample, this clonotype was seen many times. V and J are TRBV2 and TRBJ2-3; D is undetermined. The length of the CDR3 is 12 residues. V was cut by 2 bases and J by 4 bases, with 4 bases left in between. Germline-derived CDR1 and CDR2 are SNHLY and FYNNEI. CDR3 DNA: TGTGCCAGCAGTGAAAGCGCAGATACGCAGTATTTT. Protein: CASSESADTQYF.

This clonotype occurred a few times. The V gene is TRBV5-4, the J gene TRBJ2-1; D remains ambiguous. This CDR3 region has 16 residues. From germline, CDR1 is SGHNT and CDR2 YYREEE (reference sequence). The ends were cut back, 0 bases at V and 0 bases at J, with 10 bases in the middle. CDR3: CASSLDPQSSYNEQFF. The CDR3, as DNA: TGTGCCAGCAGCTTGGATCCACAGAGCTCCTACAATGAGCAGTTCTTC.

The chain combines TRBV20-1 with TRBJ2-7, with 10 bases that match TRBD2. The CDR3 has 15 residues. Losses at the gene ends were 3 bases for V and 2 bases for J; bases not matched to a gene: 7. Germline V gene sequence: CDR1 DFQATT, CDR2 SNEGSKA (reference sequence). The CDR3 DNA reads TGCAGTGCTAGTAGGGTACTAGCGGGGACCTACGAGCAGTACTTC. Amino acid sequence: CSASRVLAGTYEQYF.

This clonotype showed up just a few times. The V and J genes are TRBV5-8 and TRBJ1-1; D perhaps matches TRBD1 (5 bases). The V end was cut by 0 bases, the J end by 2 bases, with 8 bases between. This CDR3 is 14 amino acids long. The germline gives CDR1 SGHTS, CDR2 YDEGEE. CDR3 residues: CASSLGGRNTEAFF. The CDR3 DNA reads as TGTGCCAGCAGCTTGGGGGGCCGCAACACTGAAGCTTTCTTT.

This clonotype was seen ten or more times. This chain uses TRBV5-6 with TRBJ1-2; D is undetermined. Germline-derived CDR1 and CDR2 are SGHDT and YYEEEE. V was trimmed by 0 bases and J by 9 bases, leaving 15 bases between them. The length of the CDR3 is 14 residues. CDR3 region: CASSLAAIPRSYTF. For the CDR3, the DNA is TGTGCCAGCAGCTTGGCTGCCATCCCGAGGAGCTACACCTTC.

This clonotype was seen many times. J is TRBJ1-6 and V is TRBV4-3; D perhaps matches TRBD1 (5 bases). V was clipped by 0 bases and J by 7 bases, with 10 bases between them. Looked up from germline, CDR1 is LGHNA and CDR2 is YSLEER. The CDR3 runs to 15 residues. The CDR3 region has the DNA TGCGCCAGCAGCCAAGATCAGGGAAACAATTCACCCCTCCACTTT. It translates to CASSQDQGNNSPLHF.